These 26 T cell receptor beta chains were sequenced from one sample in a study of Graves' ophthalmopathy and Graves' hyperthyroidism. The authors amplified TCR beta CDR3 regions from RNA transcripts. In the first round, RT-PCR was carried out with HTBI primers, and a multiplex PCR formed the second round. In TCRdb, the multiplex PCR reads were re-called with MiXCR into one record per CDR3 protein. The sample includes 350,000 to 400,000 distinct CDR3 sequences, about 16% seen only once; the top ten take 5.5% to 7%. Sequenced material: peripheral blood. The receptors stem from a woman aged 18-35 years with stable Graves' hyperthyroidism.

Concerning this clonotype: Compared with germline, one end of the junction differs, possibly owing to a read error. The gene calls are TRBV27 and TRBJ1-1; D is unclear. The V gene's germline CDR1 is MNHEY and CDR2 SMNVEV (reference sequence). This CDR3 is built from 15 residues. The CDR3 sequence is CAISLTMGGNTEAFF. As DNA, the CDR3 is TGTGCCATCAGTTTGACCATGGGTGGTAACACTGAAGCTTTCTTT.

This clonotype was seen repeatedly, ten times or more. This chain links TRBV29-1 with TRBJ2-5; perhaps TRBD2 as D (5 bases). CDR3 length: 13 amino acids. Germline V lookup: CDR1 SQVTM, CDR2 ANQGSEA. The germline V and J ends were trimmed by 4 bases and 5 bases, with 14 bases remaining between them. As DNA, the CDR3 is TGCAGCGTTGGGTCGGCTAGCTTTGAGACCCAGTACTTC. Translated, it gives CSVGSASFETQYF.

Ten or more counts support this clonotype. The chain uses TRBV20-1 and TRBJ2-4; a possible D gene is TRBD1 (6 bases). Germline V lookup: CDR1 DFQATT, CDR2 SNEGSKA (reference sequence). V gave up 4 bases and J gave up 4 bases, with 17 bases separating them. The CDR3 consists of 15 residues. The CDR3 is CSATGPGHMKNIQYF. In nucleotides, the CDR3 is TGCAGTGCTACTGGCCCGGGACACATGAAAAACATTCAGTACTTC.

This clonotype was seen at least ten times. The chain carries TRBV7-9 and TRBJ2-7; 7 bases line up with TRBD1. Germline V gene sequence: CDR1 SEHNR, CDR2 FQNEAQ (reference sequence). Unmatched junction bases numbered 13, after V lost 7 bases and J lost 4 bases. This CDR3 contains 15 residues. The CDR3 sequence: CASTFFGTELYEQYF. The CDR3 nucleotides are TGTGCCAGCACCTTCTTCGGGACAGAGCTATACGAGCAGTACTTC.

A remark on this clonotype: A much bigger clone sits one base away, suggesting this may be a read error. This chain uses TRBV19 with TRBJ1-5; no clear D gene. Trimming removed 3 bases from V and 5 bases from J, with 14 bases in between. CDR3 length: 15 amino acids. Germline values: CDR1 LNHDA, CDR2 SQIVND (reference sequence). The CDR3 loop reads CASSIIKEGDQPQHF. The CDR3 DNA sequence: TGTGCCAGTAGTATCATCAAAGAGGGCGATCAGCCCCAGCATTTT.

This clonotype was recorded many times. In nucleotides, the CDR3 is TGTGCCAGTACCCAGGGGGGGGCAGGGAATCAGCCCCAGCATTTT. This sequence encodes CASTQGGAGNQPQHF. This chain joins TRBV19 and TRBJ1-5; 7 bases map to TRBD1. Germline V gene sequence: CDR1 LNHDA, CDR2 SQIVND (reference sequence). V was pared by 7 bases and J by 4 bases, with 10 bases of the junction left unmatched. This CDR3 has 15 residues.

This clonotype was recorded many times. The chain employs TRBV12-3 or TRBV12-4 and TRBJ2-7; maybe TRBD2 (6 bases). Trimming took off 2 bases at V and 5 bases at J, with 13 bases between the two ends. The CDR3 contains 14 residues. DNA of the CDR3: TGTGCCAGCAGTTTAACTAGCTCGTCCCACGAGCAGTACTTC. As protein: CASSLTSSSHEQYF.

This clonotype was found many times. The gene calls are TRBV12-3 or TRBV12-4 and TRBJ2-4; D perhaps matches TRBD1 (5 bases). This CDR3 is built from 18 residues. The V end lost 6 bases, the J end lost 7 bases, and 28 bases lay between the germline ends. CDR3 sequence: CASSKTGPINTAHNIQYF. The DNA of the CDR3 is TGTGCCAGCAGCAAAACAGGTCCTATTAATACCGCTCATAACATTCAGTACTTC.

This clonotype occurred many times. This chain links TRBV2 with TRBJ1-1; TRBD1 agrees at 7 bases. V dropped 6 bases and J dropped 11; count of bases not matched to a gene: 9. Germline V gives CDR1 SNHLY, CDR2 FYNNEI. The CDR3 runs to 12 residues. The CDR3 protein is CASSETGNEAFF. CDR3 nucleotides: TGTGCCAGCAGCGAGACAGGGAATGAGGCTTTCTTT.

The chain carries TRBV6-1 and TRBJ1-1; TRBD1 might be the D (5 bases). The germline V gene has CDR1 MNHNS and CDR2 SASEGT. The CDR3 contains 16 residues. V lost 4 bases, J lost 1 base, and 16 bases lay in between. The CDR3 here is CASSARGVGSNTEAFF. The CDR3 DNA reads as TGTGCCAGCAGTGCCCGGGGCGTGGGTTCGAACACTGAAGCTTTCTTT.

This clonotype was seen repeatedly, ten times or more. This chain connects TRBV4-1 to TRBJ1-5; tentatively, D is TRBD1 (5 bases). Looked up from germline, CDR1 is MGHRA and CDR2 is YSYEKL. Trimming removed 1 base from V and 4 bases from J, with 11 bases in between. The CDR3 is made up of 15 amino acids. CDR3 amino acids: CASSQVRGENQPQHF. For the CDR3, the DNA is TGCGCCAGCAGCCAAGTTAGAGGGGAAAATCAGCCCCAGCATTTT.

This clonotype was seen repeatedly, ten times or more. The chain links TRBV5-8 to TRBJ1-1, with TRBD1 as a possible D gene (5 bases). The CDR3 has 15 residues. V lost 1 base and J 4 bases, leaving 14 bases between the germline ends. In germline, CDR1 is SGHTS, CDR2 YDEGEE. The chain's CDR3 is CASSLMGVAGTEAFF. The CDR3 DNA reads as TGTGCCAGCAGCTTGATGGGGGTGGCAGGCACTGAAGCTTTCTTT.

This clonotype was recorded many times. The chain has TRBV11-1 and TRBJ2-7; 10 bases fit TRBD1. The trim removed 4 bases at V and 6 bases at J, leaving 15 bases unmatched. The CDR3 is made up of 17 amino acids. The germline V gene encodes CDR1 SGHAT and CDR2 FQDESV (reference sequence). The CDR3 bases are TGTGCCAGCAGCTCAGAACGTACCGGGACAGGGGAGGGCGAGCAGTACTTC. Translating gives CASSSERTGTGEGEQYF.

This clonotype was observed a handful of times. This chain uses TRBV15 with TRBJ2-5; TRBD2 is a possible D gene (6 bases). Trimming shortened V by 4 bases and J by 4 bases, and 16 bases separated the two germline ends. This CDR3 has 15 residues. The germline CDR1 and CDR2 sequences are LNHNV and YYDKDF (reference sequence). CDR3 amino acids: CATSTRDSPAETQYF. DNA of the CDR3: TGTGCCACCAGCACTAGGGACTCCCCGGCAGAGACCCAGTACTTC. The full variable domain, completed using reference TRBV15 and TRBJ2-5, is DAMVIQNPRYQVTQFGKPVTLSCSQTLNHNVMYWYQQKSSQAPKLLFHYYDKDFNNEADTPDNFQSRRPNTSFCFLDIRSPGLGDTAMYLCATSTRDSPAETQYFGPGTRLLVL.

Ten or more counts support this clonotype. CDR3 sequence: CASSLNRDVTEAFF. In nucleotides, the CDR3 is TGTGCCAGCTCACTAAACAGGGATGTAACTGAAGCTTTCTTT. V usage is TRBV18 and J usage is TRBJ1-1, with D tentatively TRBD1 (6 bases). Germline V gene sequence: CDR1 KGHSH, CDR2 LQKENI. There are 14 residues in the CDR3. V lost 4 bases and J lost 5, with 14 bases in between.

This clonotype was counted between two and nine times. The genes are TRBV4-1 and TRBJ2-7, with D tentatively TRBD2 (8 bases). From germline, CDR1 is MGHRA and CDR2 YSYEKL. This CDR3 contains 15 residues. V was cut by 4 bases and J by 2 bases, with 15 bases left in between. CDR3 residues: CASSPREGATYEQYF. CDR3 sequence (DNA): TGCGCCAGCAGCCCACGGGAGGGGGCCACCTACGAGCAGTACTTC.

Many counts were recorded for this clonotype. Germline and junction disagree at one end, which may indicate a read error. The chain is built from TRBV6-1 and TRBJ1-1; a possible D gene is TRBD1 (5 bases). Germline-derived CDR1 and CDR2 are MNHNS and SASEGT. The CDR3 contains 9 residues. The CDR3 DNA reads TGTGCCAGCGGGGGACCCACTAACTTT. Translated: CASGGPTNF.

The rearrangement joins TRBV10-3 to TRBJ2-6; a weak D match, TRBD2 (6 bases). The ends were cut back, 3 bases at V and 2 bases at J, with 11 bases in the middle. CDR3 length: 16 residues. The germline gives CDR1 ENHRY, CDR2 SYGVKD. Here the CDR3 DNA reads TGTGCCATCAGTGATTCGGAGGGGACTGGGGCCAACGTCCTGACTTTC. This gives the protein CAISDSEGTGANVLTF.

The chain joins TRBV5-1 to TRBJ2-7; 9 bases align to TRBD2. Losses at the gene ends were 0 bases for V and 3 bases for J; bases not matched to a gene: 7. Germline values: CDR1 SGHRS, CDR2 YFSETQ. The CDR3 is 16 residues long. DNA of the CDR3: TGCGCCAGCAGCTTGGTTAGCGGGGGACAACGCTACGAGCAGTACTTC. This translates into CASSLVSGGQRYEQYF.

This clonotype was found once. The chain is built from TRBV6-1 and TRBJ2-7; 10 bases map to TRBD1. Germline loops: CDR1 MNHNS, CDR2 SASEGT. The length of the CDR3 is 14 residues. V was pared by 8 bases and J by 4 bases, with 8 bases of the junction left unmatched. The CDR3 is CASSRGQGRYEQYF. CDR3 DNA: TGTGCCAGCTCTCGGGGACAGGGGAGGTACGAGCAGTACTTC.

Ten or more counts support this clonotype. The chain couples TRBV25-1 to TRBJ2-7; D might be TRBD1 or TRBD2, each matching 5 bases. Germline CDR1 reads MGHDK; CDR2 reads SYGVNS. Trimming pared 2 bases from V and 4 bases from J, leaving 6 bases between. The CDR3 sequence is 12 residues long. CDR3 DNA sequence: TGTGCCAGCAGTGAAGAGGGGTACGAGCAGTACTTC. Protein: CASSEEGYEQYF.

The V and J genes are TRBV11-1 and TRBJ2-7; D perhaps matches TRBD1 (7 bases). Germline V gene lookup returns CDR1 SGHAT and CDR2 FQDESV (reference sequence). V was cut by 3 bases and J by 7 bases, with 22 bases left in between. The CDR3 totals 16 residues. The CDR3 region is CASSLVGGGASGEQYF. CDR3 DNA sequence: TGTGCCAGCAGCTTGGTAGGGGGCGGGGCCAGCGGGGAGCAGTACTTC.

This clonotype was seen repeatedly, ten times or more. The chain links TRBV12-3 or TRBV12-4 to TRBJ1-1; 8 bases match TRBD1. V dropped 3 bases and J dropped 2; count of bases not matched to a gene: 8. This CDR3 is built from 16 residues. CDR3 nucleotides: TGTGCCAGCAGTTTCCGGCGCGGGACAGGAAACACTGAAGCTTTCTTT. This translates into CASSFRRGTGNTEAFF.

The genes are TRBV5-1 and TRBJ1-5; 8 nucleotides line up with TRBD1. Per the germline V gene, CDR1 is SGHRS and CDR2 is YFSETQ. V was clipped by 3 bases and J by 2 bases; unmatched bases: 4. This CDR3 has 15 amino acids. The CDR3: CASSSGGSGNQPQHF. CDR3 DNA: TGCGCCAGCAGCTCAGGGGGCTCGGGCAATCAGCCCCAGCATTTT.

Many counts were recorded for this clonotype. The V call is TRBV28, the J call TRBJ2-7, with D possibly being TRBD2 (6 bases). This CDR3 contains 14 residues. Trimming removed 8 bases from V and 5 bases from J, with 19 bases in between. From germline, CDR1 is MDHEN and CDR2 SYDVKM. CDR3 protein: CASRTPGRSNEQYF. The CDR3 nucleotides read TGTGCCAGCCGAACCCCAGGGAGGTCCAACGAGCAGTACTTC.

This clonotype was detected only a few times. A much bigger clone sits one base away, suggesting this may be a read error. The chain carries TRBV12-3 or TRBV12-4 and TRBJ1-1, with 7 bases identical to TRBD1. The CDR3 consists of 14 residues. CDR3 bases: TGTGCCAGCAGTGGGAGGGGGCTGAGCACTGAAGCTTGCTTT. Protein product: CASSGRGLSTEACF.